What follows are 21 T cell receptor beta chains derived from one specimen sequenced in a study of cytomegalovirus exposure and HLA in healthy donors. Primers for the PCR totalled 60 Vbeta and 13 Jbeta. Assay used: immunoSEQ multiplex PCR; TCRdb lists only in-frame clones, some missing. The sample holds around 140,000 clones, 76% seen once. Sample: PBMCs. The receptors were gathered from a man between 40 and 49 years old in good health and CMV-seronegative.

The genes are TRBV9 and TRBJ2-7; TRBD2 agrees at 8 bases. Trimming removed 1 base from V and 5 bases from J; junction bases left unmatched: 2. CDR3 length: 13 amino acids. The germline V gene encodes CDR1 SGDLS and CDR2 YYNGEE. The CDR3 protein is CASSVSGRNEQYF. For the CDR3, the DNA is TGTGCCAGCAGCGTAAGCGGGAGAAACGAGCAGTACTTC.

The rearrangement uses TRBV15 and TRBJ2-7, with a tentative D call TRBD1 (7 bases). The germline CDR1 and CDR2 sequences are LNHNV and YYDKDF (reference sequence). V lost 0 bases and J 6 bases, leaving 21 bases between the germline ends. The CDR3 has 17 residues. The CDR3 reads CATSRDAGLTGRGEQYF. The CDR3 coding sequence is TGTGCCACCAGCAGAGATGCGGGGCTGACAGGGCGCGGCGAGCAGTACTTC.

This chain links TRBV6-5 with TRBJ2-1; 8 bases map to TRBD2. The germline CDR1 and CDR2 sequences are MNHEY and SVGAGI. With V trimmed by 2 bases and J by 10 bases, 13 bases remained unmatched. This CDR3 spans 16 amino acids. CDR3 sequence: CASSYAPGGTFTEQFF. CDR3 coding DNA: TGTGCCAGCAGTTACGCGCCGGGGGGGACCTTTACCGAGCAGTTCTTC.

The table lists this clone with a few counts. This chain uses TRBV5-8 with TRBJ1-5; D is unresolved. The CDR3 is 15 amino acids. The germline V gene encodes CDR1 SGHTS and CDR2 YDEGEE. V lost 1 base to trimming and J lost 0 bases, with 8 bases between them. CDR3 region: CASSLFVNSNQPQHF. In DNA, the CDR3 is TGTGCCAGCAGCTTGTTTGTAAATAGCAATCAGCCCCAGCATTTT.

The CDR3 is CASWTGENYGYTF. The CDR3 DNA follows: TGTGCCAGTTGGACAGGGGAAAACTATGGCTACACCTTC. J is TRBJ1-2 and V is TRBV19, with 9 bases matching TRBD1. J lost 2 bases, V lost 8 bases, and 3 bases had no gene match. The CDR3 runs 13 residues. Germline V gene sequence: CDR1 LNHDA, CDR2 SQIVND (reference sequence).

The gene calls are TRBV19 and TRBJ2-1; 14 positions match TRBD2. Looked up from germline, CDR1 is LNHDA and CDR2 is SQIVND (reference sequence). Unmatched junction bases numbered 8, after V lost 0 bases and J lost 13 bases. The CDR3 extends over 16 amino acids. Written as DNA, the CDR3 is TGTGCCAGTAGTATAGATTCGGGACTAGCGGGAGTGGGCCAGTTCTTC. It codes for CASSIDSGLAGVGQFF.

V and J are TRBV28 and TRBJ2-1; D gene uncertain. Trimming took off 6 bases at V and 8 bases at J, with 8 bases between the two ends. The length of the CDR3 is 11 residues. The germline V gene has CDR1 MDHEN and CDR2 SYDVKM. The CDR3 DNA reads TGTGCCAGCAGCCCCTTTGATGAGCAGTTCTTC. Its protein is CASSPFDEQFF.

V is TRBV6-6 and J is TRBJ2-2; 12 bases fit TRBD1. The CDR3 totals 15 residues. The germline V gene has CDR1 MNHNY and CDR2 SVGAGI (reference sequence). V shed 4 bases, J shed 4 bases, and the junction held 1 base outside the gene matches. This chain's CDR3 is CASSLGQGATGELFF. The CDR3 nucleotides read TGTGCCAGCAGTTTGGGACAGGGGGCCACCGGGGAGCTGTTTTTT.

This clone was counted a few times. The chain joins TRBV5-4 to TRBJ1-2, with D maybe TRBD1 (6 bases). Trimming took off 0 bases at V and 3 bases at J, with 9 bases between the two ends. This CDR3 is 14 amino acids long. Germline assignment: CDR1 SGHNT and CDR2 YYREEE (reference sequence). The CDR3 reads CASSLGGLYYGYTF. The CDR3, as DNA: TGTGCCAGCAGCTTGGGGGGGCTCTACTATGGCTACACCTTC.

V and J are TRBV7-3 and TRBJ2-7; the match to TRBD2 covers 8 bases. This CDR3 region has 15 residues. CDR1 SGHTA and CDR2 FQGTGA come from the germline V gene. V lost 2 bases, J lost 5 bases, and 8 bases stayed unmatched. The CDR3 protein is CASSLGTGGRDEQYF. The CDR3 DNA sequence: TGTGCCAGCAGCTTAGGCACGGGGGGGCGGGACGAGCAGTACTTC. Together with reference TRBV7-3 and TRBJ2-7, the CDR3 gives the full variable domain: GAGVSQTPSNKVTEKGKYVELRCDPISGHTALYWYRQSLGQGPEFLIYFQGTGAADDSGLPNDRFFAVRPEGSVSTLKIQRTERGDSAVYLCASSLGTGGRDEQYFGPGTRLTVT.

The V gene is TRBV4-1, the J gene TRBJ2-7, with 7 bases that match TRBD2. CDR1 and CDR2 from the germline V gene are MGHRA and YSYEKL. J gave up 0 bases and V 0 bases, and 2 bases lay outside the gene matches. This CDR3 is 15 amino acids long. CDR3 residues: CASSQDSSGSYEQYF. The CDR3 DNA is TGCGCCAGCAGCCAAGATTCTAGCGGCTCCTACGAGCAGTACTTC.

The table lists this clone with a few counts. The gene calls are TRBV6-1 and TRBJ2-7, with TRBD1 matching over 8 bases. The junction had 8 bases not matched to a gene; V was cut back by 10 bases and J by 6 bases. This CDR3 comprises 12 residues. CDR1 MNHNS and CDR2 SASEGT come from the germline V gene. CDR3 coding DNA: TGTGCCACCCTGGGACAGGTCGTCGAGCAGTACTTC. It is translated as CATLGQVVEQYF.

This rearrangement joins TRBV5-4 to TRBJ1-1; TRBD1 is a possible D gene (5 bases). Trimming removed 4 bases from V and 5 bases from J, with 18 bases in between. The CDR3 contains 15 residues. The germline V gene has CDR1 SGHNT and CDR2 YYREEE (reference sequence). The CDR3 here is CASSGWESGGTEAFF. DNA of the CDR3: TGTGCCAGCAGCGGCTGGGAGTCGGGGGGAACTGAAGCTTTCTTT.

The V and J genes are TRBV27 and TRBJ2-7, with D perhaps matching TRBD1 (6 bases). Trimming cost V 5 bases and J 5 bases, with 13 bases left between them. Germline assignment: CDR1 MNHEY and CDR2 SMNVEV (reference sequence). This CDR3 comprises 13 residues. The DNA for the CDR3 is TGTGCCAGCAGTCTTACAGGGATCCACGAGCAGTACTTC. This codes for CASSLTGIHEQYF.

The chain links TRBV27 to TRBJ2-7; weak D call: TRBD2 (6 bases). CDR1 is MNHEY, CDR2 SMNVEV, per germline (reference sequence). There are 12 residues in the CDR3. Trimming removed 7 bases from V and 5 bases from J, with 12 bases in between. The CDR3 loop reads CASTTGGNEQYF. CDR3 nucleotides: TGTGCCAGCACGACTGGCGGGAACGAGCAGTACTTC.

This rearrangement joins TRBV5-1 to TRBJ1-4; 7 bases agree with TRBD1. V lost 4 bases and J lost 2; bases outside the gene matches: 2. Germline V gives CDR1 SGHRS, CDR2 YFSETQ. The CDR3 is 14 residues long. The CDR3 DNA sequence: TGCGCCAGCAGCCCCAGGGGGACTAATGAAAAACTGTTTTTT. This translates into CASSPRGTNEKLFF.

The CDR3 nucleotides read TGCGCCAGCAGCTTGGGACTAGAAGTCGGCGAGCAGTACTTC. Its translation: CASSLGLEVGEQYF. The genes are TRBV5-1 and TRBJ2-5; D possibly corresponds to TRBD2 (6 bases). The assigned J gene may be wrong: the sequence end matches TRBJ2-7 better. Germline CDR1 and CDR2: SGHRS and YFSETQ. This CDR3 is 14 amino acids long.

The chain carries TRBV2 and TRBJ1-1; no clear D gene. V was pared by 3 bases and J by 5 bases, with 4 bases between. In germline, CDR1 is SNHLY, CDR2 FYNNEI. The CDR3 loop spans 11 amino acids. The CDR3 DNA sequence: TGTGCCAGCAGTGATAGAACTGAAGCTTTCTTT. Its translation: CASSDRTEAFF. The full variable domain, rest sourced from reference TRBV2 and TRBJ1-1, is EPEVTQTPSHQVTQMGQEVILRCVPISNHLYFYWYRQILGQKVEFLVSFYNNEISEKSEIFDDQFSVERPDGSNFTLKIRSTKLEDSAMYFCASSDRTEAFFGQGTRLTVV.

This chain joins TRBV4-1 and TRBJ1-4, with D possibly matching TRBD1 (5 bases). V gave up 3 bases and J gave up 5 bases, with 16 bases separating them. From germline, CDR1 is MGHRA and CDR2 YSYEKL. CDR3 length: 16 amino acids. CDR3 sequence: CASSHPRGGTNEKLFF. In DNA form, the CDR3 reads TGCGCCAGCAGCCACCCACGGGGGGGTACAAATGAAAAACTGTTTTTT.

CDR3 sequence (DNA): TGTGCCAGCAGCCAAGTGGGCCAAACTCACTATGGCTACACCTTC. The encoded protein is CASSQVGQTHYGYTF. This rearrangement joins TRBV4-2 to TRBJ1-2; D call uncertain. Trimming took 1 base from V and 3 from J, leaving 12 bases between them. CDR1 and CDR2 from the germline V gene are LGHNA and YNFKEQ. The CDR3 has 15 amino acids.

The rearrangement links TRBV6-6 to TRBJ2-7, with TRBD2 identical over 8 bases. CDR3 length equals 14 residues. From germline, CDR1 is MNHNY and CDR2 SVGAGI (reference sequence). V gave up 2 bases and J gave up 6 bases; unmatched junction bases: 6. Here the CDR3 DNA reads TGTGCCAGCAGTTACGGGGTCGGGGGGGGCGAGCAGTACTTC. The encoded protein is CASSYGVGGGEQYF.